This T cell receptor beta chain was profiled in a study of PD-1 blockade in classical Hodgkin lymphoma. Study context: On a schedule of every 2 weeks, patients received nivolumab 3 mg/kg intravenously.

Of note for this clone: Its target is unknown.

Germline V gene data show CDR1 as MDHEN and CDR2 as SYDVKM. CDR3 length: 16 amino acids. V gave up 4 bases and J gave up 6 bases, with 22 bases separating them. Clones were read by immunoSEQ multiplex PCR, and TCRdb kept only the in-frame ones, dropping some. The top ten hold around 28% of the sample, which has about 5,000 clones, over 60% seen once. The time point: cycle 4 day 1 (C4D1), after more than five weeks of nivolumab. Each patient experienced a relapse that followed autologous stem cell transplantation, and brentuximab vedotin exposure varied. Study conclusions and caveats: By C4D1 there was a significant rise in CD4+ TCR diversity but not in CD8+ TCR diversity. Complete responders started with a diversity level that resembled newly diagnosed patients at baseline. When nivolumab was started under 1 year after ASCT, patients were excluded.

The receptor comes from a human donor with classical Hodgkin lymphoma. The chain combines TRBV28 with TRBJ2-7; the D gene is possibly TRBD1 (7 bases). The material sequenced was peripheral blood mononuclear cells (PBMCs), taken before the fourth cycle of nivolumab. The CDR3 protein is CASSSRGSSGGREQYF. Here the CDR3 DNA reads TGTGCCAGCAGTTCCAGGGGAAGTTCAGGGGGGCGCGAGCAGTACTTC.